The 30 T cell receptor beta chains below all came from one sample that was sequenced in a study of blood T cell repertoires in COVID-19. Profiled with immunoSEQ multiplex PCR; TCRdb holds only in-frame clones, not every one. The profile shows about 250,000 clones, around nine tenths of them singletons. The sample consisted of PBMCs or T cells enriched from blood (not recorded which). These receptor sequences come from a woman between 45 and 65 years old who had recovered from COVID-19.

Of note for this clone: Other nucleotide sequences in the sample specify the same CDR3. The genes are TRBV29-1 and TRBJ2-3; D is ambiguous. The V and J ends lost 6 bases and 0 bases respectively, with 7 bases between them. Looked up from germline, CDR1 is SQVTM and CDR2 is ANQGSEA. This CDR3 is built from 12 residues. CDR3 amino acids: CSVSGSTDTQYF. The CDR3 DNA is TGCAGCGTATCCGGGAGCACAGATACGCAGTATTTT.

This chain connects TRBV27 to TRBJ2-5, with D hard to call. The V end lost 5 bases, the J end lost 4 bases, and 14 bases lay between the germline ends. CDR1 MNHEY and CDR2 SMNVEV come from the germline V gene (reference sequence). The CDR3 contains 14 residues. CDR3 sequence reads: CASSPYTAGETQYF. The CDR3 nucleotides are TGTGCCAGCAGTCCGTATACAGCCGGAGAGACCCAGTACTTC.

The chain has TRBV6-1 and TRBJ1-2; no definite D call. The CDR3 is 13 residues long. V shed 3 bases and J shed 7 bases, with 12 bases lying between them. CDR1 is MNHNS, CDR2 SASEGT, per germline. The CDR3 sequence: CASSDTVFSGYTF. The DNA for the CDR3 is TGTGCCAGCAGTGACACAGTCTTCTCTGGCTACACCTTC.

The V call is TRBV7-7, the J call TRBJ2-7; D gene unclear. Germline-derived CDR1 and CDR2 are SSHAT and FNYEAQ (reference sequence). The CDR3 has 13 residues. In nucleotides, the CDR3 is TGTGCTCCCCCGTGGCGGATCTCCTACGAGCAGTACTTC. It specifies CAPPWRISYEQYF.

This clone was seen once. The chain carries TRBV5-1 and TRBJ2-3; 9 bases agree with TRBD2. This CDR3 is built from 17 residues. V dropped 0 bases and J dropped 4; count of bases not matched to a gene: 9. Germline CDR1 is SGHRS and CDR2 is YFSETQ. The CDR3 bases are TGCGCCAGCAGCTTGGCACTAGCGGGCCATCTCGCAGATACGCAGTATTTT. Amino acids: CASSLALAGHLADTQYF.

The V and J genes are TRBV5-6 and TRBJ2-3; 7 bases are shared with TRBD1. The germline CDR1 and CDR2 sequences are SGHDT and YYEEEE. The V segment lost 3 bases and the J segment 5 bases; nucleotides outside the gene matches: 12. The CDR3 is made up of 16 amino acids. This CDR3 is CASSYELTGRQDTQYF. Here the CDR3 DNA reads TGTGCCAGCAGCTACGAACTGACAGGGCGACAAGATACGCAGTATTTT.

The chain employs TRBV10-3 and TRBJ1-3, with 10 bases aligning to TRBD1. Trimming removed 3 bases from V and 2 bases from J; junction bases left unmatched: 1. CDR3 length: 15 amino acids. In germline, CDR1 is ENHRY, CDR2 SYGVKD. In DNA form, the CDR3 reads TGTGCCATCAGTGAAGGACAGGGGGCTGGAAACACCATATATTTT. Protein: CAISEGQGAGNTIYF.

The chain combines TRBV6-2 or TRBV6-3 with TRBJ2-7; D is possibly TRBD2 (6 bases). This CDR3 is built from 16 residues. The germline V gene encodes CDR1 MNHEY and CDR2 SVGEGT. V lost 6 bases and J 1 base, leaving 19 bases between the germline ends. The CDR3 loop reads CASSPGRRGNSYEQYF. CDR3 coding DNA: TGTGCCAGCAGCCCGGGGCGACGCGGGAATTCCTACGAGCAGTACTTC.

This clone was seen a single time. The V call is TRBV4-2, the J call TRBJ1-2, with a tentative D call TRBD1 (5 bases). CDR1 and CDR2 from the germline V gene are LGHNA and YNFKEQ. With 0 bases removed from V and 6 bases from J, the gap between germline ends came to 14 bases. This CDR3 is built from 15 residues. The CDR3 loop is CASSQDDGGRDGYTF. In nucleotides, the CDR3 is TGTGCCAGCAGCCAAGACGACGGGGGGAGGGATGGCTACACCTTC.

CDR3 bases: TGTGCCACCAGTGATTTTGTAGACAGCGCCCATGAGCAGTTCTTC. As protein: CATSDFVDSAHEQFF. V is TRBV24-1 and J is TRBJ2-1, with a possible D match to TRBD1 (5 bases). CDR3 length: 15 amino acids. V was shortened by 1 base and J by 8 bases, with 14 bases between the two germline ends. Germline lookup yields CDR1 KGHDR and CDR2 SFDVKD.

The chain joins TRBV5-5 to TRBJ2-1; tentatively, D is TRBD1 (5 bases). The CDR3 runs 13 residues. The V gene's germline CDR1 is SGHKS and CDR2 YYEKEE (reference sequence). V was shortened by 0 bases and J by 6 bases, with 7 bases between the two germline ends. The CDR3 sequence: CASSLGQINEQFF. The CDR3 DNA reads TGTGCCAGCAGCTTGGGACAGATCAATGAGCAGTTCTTC.

The chain couples TRBV18 to TRBJ2-3, with 7 bases matching TRBD2. J was trimmed by 3 bases and V by 2 bases; bases with no gene match: 5. The CDR3 consists of 15 residues. Looked up from germline, CDR1 is KGHSH and CDR2 is LQKENI. The CDR3 DNA sequence: TGTGCCAGCTCACCAGGAGAAGCGGGAACAGATACGCAGTATTTT. It codes for CASSPGEAGTDTQYF.

CDR3: CATLEIRDSPLHF. CDR3 DNA: TGTGCCACCCTAGAAATCAGGGATTCACCCCTCCACTTT. The gene calls are TRBV2 and TRBJ1-6; a weak D match, TRBD1 (5 bases). Trimming took off 10 bases at V and 8 bases at J, with 15 bases between the two ends. CDR1 SNHLY and CDR2 FYNNEI come from the germline V gene. CDR3 length: 13 residues.

The chain has TRBV6-5 and TRBJ1-5, with 12 bases lining up with TRBD1. The V gene's germline CDR1 is MNHEY and CDR2 SVGAGI. V lost 4 bases and J lost 4; bases outside the gene matches: 2. CDR3 size: 15 residues. This chain's CDR3 is CASSSGQGANQPQHF. In DNA, the CDR3 is TGTGCCAGCAGTTCGGGACAGGGGGCGAATCAGCCCCAGCATTTT.

The rearrangement uses TRBV15 and TRBJ1-5; D is uncertain. Germline CDR1 and CDR2: LNHNV and YYDKDF (reference sequence). Between the trimmed V and J ends, which lost 1 base and 6 bases, there was a span of 10 bases. The CDR3 loop spans 14 amino acids. The CDR3 region is CATSRVGVAQPQHF. CDR3 DNA: TGTGCCACCAGCAGAGTCGGGGTTGCTCAGCCCCAGCATTTT.

The chain is built from TRBV7-2 and TRBJ1-2; weak D call: TRBD1 (5 bases). In germline, CDR1 is SGHTA, CDR2 FQGNSA. The CDR3 loop spans 17 amino acids. V was pared by 1 base and J by 1 base, with 16 bases between. CDR3 nucleotide sequence: TGTGCCAGCAGCTTAGAAGTAGGGGCCCACTTTAACTATGGCTACACCTTC. Residues: CASSLEVGAHFNYGYTF.

Of note for this clone: One end of the junction is discordant with germline, which a read error may explain. This chain connects TRBV7-7 to TRBJ2-2; 9 nucleotides match TRBD1. This CDR3 region has 15 residues. CDR1 is SSHAT and CDR2 is FNYEAQ in the germline V gene (reference sequence). The CDR3 spells CASSFQTGGTGELFF. CDR3 nucleotides: TGTGCTAGCAGCTTTCAGACAGGGGGGACCGGGGAGCTGTTTTTT.

This chain uses TRBV7-6 with TRBJ2-5; 9 positions agree with TRBD1. CDR1 and CDR2 (germline): SGHVS, FNYEAQ. The CDR3 totals 19 residues. V was clipped by 1 base and J by 1 base; unmatched bases: 13. The CDR3 sequence: CASSLVGFGGTGSQETQYF. CDR3 coding DNA: TGTGCCAGCAGCTTAGTTGGGTTTGGCGGGACAGGGAGCCAAGAGACCCAGTACTTC.

There are a few counts of this clone. The chain joins TRBV7-9 to TRBJ1-1, with D possibly being TRBD1 (6 bases). Per germline, CDR1 SEHNR and CDR2 FQNEAQ (reference sequence). CDR3 length equals 19 residues. Trimming took 7 bases from V and 0 from J, leaving 27 bases between them. This CDR3 is CASTLKWAGDDLMNTEAFF. The CDR3 nucleotides are TGTGCCAGCACCTTGAAATGGGCAGGGGATGACTTAATGAACACTGAAGCTTTCTTT. Drawing the rest from reference TRBV7-9 and TRBJ1-1, the complete variable domain is DTGVSQNPRHKITKRGQNVTFRCDPISEHNRLYWYRQTLGQGPEFLTYFQNEAQLEKSRLLSDRFSAERPKGSFSTLEIQRTEQGDSAMYLCASTLKWAGDDLMNTEAFFGQGTRLTVV.

The rearrangement links TRBV6-6 to TRBJ1-5; 7 positions match TRBD1. CDR1 is MNHNY and CDR2 is SVGAGI in the germline V gene (reference sequence). Trimming cost V 2 bases and J 0 bases; bases outside gene matches: 4. CDR3 size: 16 residues. CDR3 coding DNA: TGTGCCAGCAGTTACAGGCAGGGGGTTAGCAATCAGCCCCAGCATTTT. It encodes CASSYRQGVSNQPQHF.

The J gene is TRBJ2-3, the V gene TRBV6-6, with D tentatively TRBD2 (6 bases). Germline lookup yields CDR1 MNHNY and CDR2 SVGAGI (reference sequence). V lost 10 bases and J lost 0, with 17 bases in between. The CDR3 has 15 amino acids. The CDR3 DNA reads TGTGCCACCCAGCCTACCGGGACTAGCACAGATACGCAGTATTTT. Encoded protein: CATQPTGTSTDTQYF.

The chain has TRBV5-1 and TRBJ2-3; D unclear. Germline V gives CDR1 SGHRS, CDR2 YFSETQ. CDR3 length: 13 amino acids. V dropped 0 bases and J dropped 3 bases, with 5 bases sitting between them. CDR3 nucleotides: TGCGCCAGCAGCTTGGCCGCGACAGATACGCAGTATTTT. Protein product: CASSLAATDTQYF.

This rearrangement joins TRBV28 to TRBJ2-3; 9 bases align to TRBD2. CDR3 length equals 15 residues. CDR1 is MDHEN, CDR2 SYDVKM, per germline. Trimming at V came to 5 bases and at J to 1 base, leaving 4 bases not matched to a gene. CDR3: CASSGGLAGTDTQYF. The CDR3 coding sequence is TGTGCCAGCAGTGGGGGACTAGCAGGCACAGATACGCAGTATTTT.

This sequence joins TRBV4-2 and TRBJ2-1, with D tentatively TRBD2 (6 bases). This CDR3 region has 15 residues. Trimming removed 0 bases at V and 6 bases at J, with 12 bases between. Germline CDR1 is LGHNA and CDR2 is YNFKEQ. CDR3 sequence: CASSQELAVGNEQFF. The CDR3 nucleotides are TGTGCCAGCAGCCAAGAACTAGCAGTTGGCAATGAGCAGTTCTTC.

The chain employs TRBV7-8 and TRBJ2-5; 9 nucleotides agree with TRBD2. CDR3 length: 18 amino acids. V lost 1 base, J lost 1 base, and 10 bases stayed unmatched. Germline assignment: CDR1 SGHVS and CDR2 FQNEAQ. The CDR3 loop is CASSLGIRTSASQETQYF. In nucleotides, the CDR3 is TGTGCCAGCAGCTTAGGTATTAGGACTAGCGCTAGCCAAGAGACCCAGTACTTC.

The chain is built from TRBV29-1 and TRBJ1-1, with 8 nucleotides matching TRBD1. CDR3 length equals 15 residues. V gave up 6 bases and J gave up 1 base; unmatched junction bases: 10. Germline values: CDR1 SQVTM, CDR2 ANQGSEA. The CDR3 region is CSVRGTGYSNTEAFF. The CDR3 coding sequence is TGCAGCGTGCGCGGGACAGGATATTCGAACACTGAAGCTTTCTTT.

The rearrangement links TRBV5-1 to TRBJ2-1, with 8 nucleotides matching TRBD2. The J segment lost 6 bases and the V segment lost 1 base, leaving 3 bases of the junction unmatched. Germline V gives CDR1 SGHRS, CDR2 YFSETQ. This CDR3 has 14 amino acids. The CDR3 sequence: CASSLRAGANEQFF. CDR3 DNA: TGCGCCAGCAGCTTGCGAGCGGGAGCCAATGAGCAGTTCTTC.

The chain uses TRBV2 and TRBJ1-5, with TRBD1 matching over 9 bases. Germline assignment: CDR1 SNHLY and CDR2 FYNNEI. The CDR3 has 15 amino acids. V lost 6 bases to trimming and J lost 0 bases; unmatched junction nucleotides: 3. CDR3 in DNA: TGTGCCAGCAGGGGGACAGGGAATAGCAATCAGCCCCAGCATTTT. Translating it yields CASRGTGNSNQPQHF.

V gene TRBV6-5 combines with J gene TRBJ1-5; tentative D call: TRBD1 (6 bases). Trimming removed 4 bases from V and 6 bases from J, with 13 bases in between. The CDR3 is made up of 14 amino acids. Germline-derived CDR1 and CDR2 are MNHEY and SVGAGI. CDR3 coding DNA: TGTGCCAGCAGTTTGAGGGGGTCTGGTCAGCCCCAGCATTTT. This sequence encodes CASSLRGSGQPQHF.

This chain connects TRBV29-1 to TRBJ1-2, with TRBD1 matching over 11 bases. The CDR3 spans 14 residues. With V trimmed by 4 bases and J by 6 bases, 7 bases remained unmatched. Germline CDR1 reads SQVTM; CDR2 reads ANQGSEA. CDR3 bases: TGCAGCGTTGTGAGGGGACAGGGGGTAAATGGCTACACCTTC. Residues: CSVVRGQGVNGYTF.